Listed here are 32 T cell receptor beta chains from one sample, sequenced in a study of blood T cell repertoires in COVID-19. Method: immunoSEQ multiplex PCR; TCRdb's copy keeps in-frame clones and lacks some. The sample includes hundreds of thousands of clones, just under 90% of them seen just once. Sequenced sample: PBMCs or T cells enriched from blood (not recorded which). These receptor sequences come from a man aged 50 to 59 who had been exposed to COVID-19.

The chain combines TRBV6-5 with TRBJ2-6; TRBD2 might be the D (5 bases). The CDR3 sequence is 15 residues long. Germline CDR1 MNHEY, CDR2 SVGAGI. The V end was cut by 0 bases, the J end by 3 bases, with 6 bases between. CDR3 residues: CASSYSGSGANVLTF. The CDR3 nucleotides are TGTGCCAGCAGTTACTCGGGGAGTGGGGCCAACGTCCTGACTTTC.

Only one count was recorded for this clone. The rearrangement uses TRBV4-1 and TRBJ1-4, with a possible D match to TRBD1 (5 bases). V lost 0 bases, J lost 4 bases, and 18 bases lay in between. The CDR3 has 18 amino acids. Germline V CDR1 and CDR2: MGHRA, YSYEKL. Here the CDR3 DNA reads TGCGCCAGCAGCCAAGATGGTTTAGGGGAAGCGAGTAATGAAAAACTGTTTTTT. Protein product: CASSQDGLGEASNEKLFF.

V gene TRBV5-4 combines with J gene TRBJ1-2; 9 bases line up with TRBD1. V was clipped by 5 bases and J by 6 bases; unmatched bases: 8. Germline V gene lookup returns CDR1 SGHNT and CDR2 YYREEE (reference sequence). This CDR3 comprises 14 residues. DNA for the CDR3: TGTGCCAGCAGGTATGGGACAGGGAAGGATGGCTACACCTTC. Its translation is CASRYGTGKDGYTF.

This rearrangement joins TRBV25-1 to TRBJ2-3, with a tentative D call TRBD2 (6 bases). CDR1 and CDR2 from the germline V gene are MGHDK and SYGVNS. Trimming stripped 7 bases from V and 4 bases from J, with 15 bases between. CDR3 length equals 14 residues. The CDR3: CASTGAYDADTQYF. The DNA of the CDR3 is TGTGCCAGCACGGGAGCCTACGACGCAGATACGCAGTATTTT.

The chain employs TRBV5-6 and TRBJ2-5; a possible D gene is TRBD2 (6 bases). Germline V gene sequence: CDR1 SGHDT, CDR2 YYEEEE. The CDR3 has 13 amino acids. Trimming removed 6 bases at V and 1 base at J, with 10 bases between. CDR3 protein: CASTGLPQETQYF. CDR3 sequence (DNA): TGTGCCAGCACCGGACTACCCCAAGAGACCCAGTACTTC.

The rearrangement links TRBV19 to TRBJ1-5, with 12 positions matching TRBD1. Trimming removed 6 bases from V and 4 bases from J; junction bases left unmatched: 10. Germline V lookup: CDR1 LNHDA, CDR2 SQIVND (reference sequence). The CDR3 runs to 17 residues. The CDR3 loop reads CASRPGTGGELNQPQHF. As DNA, the CDR3 is TGTGCCAGTAGACCCGGGACAGGGGGCGAGTTAAATCAGCCCCAGCATTTT.

This clone has just a few counts. This chain uses TRBV4-1 with TRBJ2-7; D remains unclear. The V and J ends lost 6 bases and 2 bases respectively, with 17 bases between them. Germline CDR1 MGHRA, CDR2 YSYEKL. The CDR3 consists of 15 residues. Here the CDR3 DNA reads TGCGCCAGCAGTCGAAAACAGTCAATGACCTACGAGCAGTACTTC. Residues: CASSRKQSMTYEQYF.

The V gene is TRBV19, the J gene TRBJ1-1, with 12 nucleotides matching TRBD1. After removal of 7 bases from V and 4 bases from J, the junction contained 7 bases not matched to a gene. The CDR3 is 15 residues long. Germline V gene sequence: CDR1 LNHDA, CDR2 SQIVND (reference sequence). In DNA form, the CDR3 reads TGTGCCAGTATGGGACAGGGGGCTTTAGTCACTGAAGCTTTCTTT. Protein product: CASMGQGALVTEAFF.

This chain joins TRBV10-2 and TRBJ1-1; D call uncertain. CDR3 length: 12 residues. Germline V gene data show CDR1 as WSHSY and CDR2 as SAAADI. The ends were cut back, 5 bases at V and 6 bases at J, with 10 bases in the middle. For the CDR3, the DNA is TGCGCCAGCAGTTGGCCCGGGGCTGAAGCTTTCTTT. This encodes CASSWPGAEAFF.

CDR3 nucleotide sequence: TGTGCCAGCAGCCACCAATTATTAGCGGGAGGGCCGGGGTACCAAGAGACCCAGTACTTC. Protein: CASSHQLLAGGPGYQETQYF. This sequence joins TRBV21-1 and TRBJ2-5; the DNA was not used to check the table's D call, TRBD2. TRBV21-1 is a pseudogene segment. There are 20 residues in the CDR3.

The rearrangement links TRBV28 to TRBJ1-1; no clear D. The germline V gene has CDR1 MDHEN and CDR2 SYDVKM. The germline V and J ends were trimmed by 6 bases and 7 bases, with 9 bases remaining between them. The CDR3 runs 11 residues. CDR3 residues: CASRVRGEAFF. The CDR3 nucleotides are TGTGCCAGCAGGGTTCGGGGTGAAGCTTTCTTT.

J is TRBJ2-5 and V is TRBV7-9, with 8 positions matching TRBD1. The CDR3 extends over 15 amino acids. After removal of 3 bases from V and 5 bases from J, the junction contained 8 bases not matched to a gene. Germline CDR1 reads SEHNR; CDR2 reads FQNEAQ (reference sequence). The CDR3 sequence: CASSFQDRGWETQYF. DNA of the CDR3: TGTGCCAGCAGCTTCCAAGACAGGGGATGGGAGACCCAGTACTTC. Variable domain in full (rest from reference TRBV7-9 and TRBJ2-5): DTGVSQNPRHKITKRGQNVTFRCDPISEHNRLYWYRQTLGQGPEFLTYFQNEAQLEKSRLLSDRFSAERPKGSFSTLEIQRTEQGDSAMYLCASSFQDRGWETQYFGPGTRLLVL.

The chain combines TRBV13 with TRBJ2-7, with 9 nucleotides matching TRBD2. V was pared by 3 bases and J by 2 bases, with 5 bases of the junction left unmatched. Germline assignment: CDR1 PRHDT and CDR2 FYEKMQ (reference sequence). The CDR3 spans 15 residues. In DNA form, the CDR3 reads TGTGCCAGCAGCTTCGGCGGGAGGGGGGCCTACGAGCAGTACGTC. Residues: CASSFGGRGAYEQYV.

The rearrangement links TRBV5-5 to TRBJ2-3, with D perhaps TRBD1 (6 bases). V was trimmed by 1 base and J by 0 bases, leaving 9 bases between them. CDR1 is SGHKS, CDR2 YYEKEE, per germline (reference sequence). This CDR3 is 15 amino acids long. The CDR3 nucleotides read TGTGCCAGCAGCTTGTGGGGGCGGAGCACAGATACGCAGTATTTT. Its translation: CASSLWGRSTDTQYF.

The rearrangement links TRBV7-3 to TRBJ2-2; 7 nucleotides agree with TRBD1. Germline V gene sequence: CDR1 SGHTA, CDR2 FQGTGA. The CDR3 sequence is 18 residues long. Losses at the gene ends were 6 bases for V and 0 bases for J; bases not matched to a gene: 13. The CDR3 bases are TGTGCCAGCAGTCCTACAGTTGCCGGGACAGCGAACACCGGGGAGCTGTTTTTT. Its translation: CASSPTVAGTANTGELFF.

The table lists this clone with a count of one. The chain has TRBV11-3 and TRBJ2-1, with 15 positions matching TRBD2. The V gene's germline CDR1 is SGHNT and CDR2 YENEEA. The length of the CDR3 is 16 residues. V lost 4 bases, J lost 11 bases, and 9 bases stayed unmatched. The CDR3 DNA reads TGTGCCAGCAGCTCAACCGGACTAGCGGGAGGGTTGAAGCAGTTCTTC. As protein: CASSSTGLAGGLKQFF.

This chain joins TRBV27 and TRBJ2-1; TRBD2 matches 10 bases. J was trimmed by 7 bases and V by 2 bases; bases with no gene match: 11. In germline, CDR1 is MNHEY, CDR2 SMNVEV (reference sequence). The CDR3 loop spans 17 amino acids. The CDR3 bases are TGTGCCAGCAGTTTAGTAGCGGGAGGCCCTGATAGGAATGAGCAGTTCTTC. Protein product: CASSLVAGGPDRNEQFF.

This rearrangement joins TRBV10-3 to TRBJ2-3; TRBD2 matches at 10 bases. CDR1 is ENHRY and CDR2 is SYGVKD in the germline V gene. V lost 3 bases and J lost 4; bases outside the gene matches: 7. The CDR3 totals 16 residues. CDR3 amino acids: CAISEGLAGVSDTQYF. The CDR3 nucleotides are TGTGCCATCAGTGAAGGCCTAGCGGGAGTTTCAGATACGCAGTATTTT.

V is TRBV7-2 and J is TRBJ2-3; D unclear. Trimming took off 5 bases at V and 7 bases at J, with 16 bases between the two ends. Germline V gene data show CDR1 as SGHTA and CDR2 as FQGNSA. This CDR3 has 14 amino acids. CDR3: CASSLSEASHTQYF. The CDR3 region has the DNA TGTGCCAGCAGCCTAAGCGAGGCCTCCCATACGCAGTATTTT.

The genes are TRBV2 and TRBJ1-6; D is perhaps TRBD1 (5 bases). The ends were cut back, 6 bases at V and 8 bases at J, with 11 bases in the middle. Germline V lookup: CDR1 SNHLY, CDR2 FYNNEI. This CDR3 comprises 13 residues. The CDR3 DNA sequence: TGTGCCAGCAGGGGCCAGGGTTATTCACCCCTCCACTTT. Translated: CASRGQGYSPLHF.

This rearrangement joins TRBV10-3 to TRBJ1-2; D unclear. Germline V gene data show CDR1 as ENHRY and CDR2 as SYGVKD. CDR3 length: 14 residues. The ends were cut back, 3 bases at V and 3 bases at J, with 11 bases in the middle. CDR3 region: CAISDEPNDYGYTF. In DNA form, the CDR3 reads TGTGCCATCAGTGACGAGCCCAACGACTATGGCTACACCTTC.

This chain uses TRBV7-3 with TRBJ1-1, with D maybe TRBD1 (5 bases). The CDR3 has 14 residues. Germline V gene lookup returns CDR1 SGHTA and CDR2 FQGTGA. V was shortened by 4 bases and J by 4 bases, with 13 bases between the two germline ends. CDR3 amino acids: CASSSGTWVTEAFF. In DNA, the CDR3 is TGTGCCAGCAGCTCGGGGACTTGGGTCACTGAAGCTTTCTTT.

The CDR3 sequence is CASSGRQGRDYEQYV. DNA of the CDR3: TGTGCCAGCAGCGGTCGACAGGGGAGAGATTACGAGCAGTACGTC. The chain links TRBV21-1 to TRBJ2-7; whether TRBD1, the table's D call, matches the DNA was not checked. TRBV21-1 is noted as a pseudogene. The CDR3 contains 15 residues.

Notes on this clone: An end of the junction differs from the germline gene, which may be a read error. V and J are TRBV3-1 (or the pseudogene TRBV3-2) and TRBJ2-7, with D perhaps TRBD1 (5 bases). The V gene's germline CDR1 is LGHDT and CDR2 YNNKEL (reference sequence). The CDR3 contains 15 residues. CDR3 nucleotide sequence: TGTGCCAGCAGGCAAGGGGCCCTCCTCTCCTACGAGCAGTACTTC. It specifies CASRQGALLSYEQYF.

The CDR3 loop is CASSVGRPGYEQYF. The CDR3 DNA reads as TGTGCCAGCAGCGTAGGTAGGCCGGGCTACGAGCAGTACTTC. The chain joins TRBV9 to TRBJ2-7; D not certain. From germline, CDR1 is SGDLS and CDR2 YYNGEE. CDR3 length: 14 amino acids. Between the trimmed V and J ends, which lost 0 bases and 3 bases, there was a span of 10 bases. Supplemented by reference TRBV9 and TRBJ2-7, the full variable domain reads DSGVTQTPKHLITATGQRVTLRCSPRSGDLSVYWYQQSLDQGLQFLIQYYNGEERAKGNILERFSAQQFPDLHSELNLSSLELGDSALYFCASSVGRPGYEQYFGPGTRLTVT.

The chain employs TRBV27 and TRBJ1-2; D uncertain. The CDR3 consists of 14 residues. Deletions cut 4 bases from V and 2 bases from J, with 11 bases between. Per germline, CDR1 MNHEY and CDR2 SMNVEV (reference sequence). For the CDR3, the DNA is TGTGCCAGCAGTTCCCACAGTCTGAACTATGGCTACACCTTC. As protein: CASSSHSLNYGYTF.

The rearrangement uses TRBV7-9 and TRBJ2-1; 12 positions agree with TRBD2. V lost 5 bases and J lost 8; bases outside the gene matches: 13. This CDR3 region has 17 residues. The V gene's germline CDR1 is SEHNR and CDR2 FQNEAQ (reference sequence). CDR3 residues: CASSPNQRTSGTDEQFF. CDR3 DNA: TGTGCCAGCAGCCCCAACCAAAGGACTAGCGGGACGGATGAGCAGTTCTTC.

The rearrangement uses TRBV3-1 (or the pseudogene TRBV3-2) and TRBJ1-3; D ambiguous. This CDR3 is built from 14 residues. The germline V gene has CDR1 LGHDT and CDR2 YNNKEL (reference sequence). V was trimmed by 0 bases and J by 4 bases, leaving 7 bases between them. In DNA form, the CDR3 reads TGTGCCAGCAGCCAAGAGTGGCCAGGAAACACCATATATTTT. Protein product: CASSQEWPGNTIYF.

The chain recombines TRBV6-2 or TRBV6-3 with TRBJ2-3; weak D call: TRBD1 (5 bases). Trimming took 2 bases from V and 0 from J, leaving 6 bases between them. Germline loops: CDR1 MNHEY, CDR2 SVGEGT. The CDR3 is 14 residues long. CDR3 DNA: TGTGCCAGCAGTTACGGGGCCAGCACAGATACGCAGTATTTT. Its protein is CASSYGASTDTQYF.

The J gene is TRBJ1-1, the V gene TRBV7-8, with 7 bases aligning to TRBD1. Germline CDR1 and CDR2: SGHVS and FQNEAQ. The trim removed 0 bases at V and 3 bases at J, leaving 7 bases unmatched. CDR3 length: 16 residues. The CDR3 coding sequence is TGTGCCAGCAGCTTAGCGGAGACAGGGTGGTACACTGAAGCTTTCTTT. Its translation is CASSLAETGWYTEAFF.

This rearrangement joins TRBV19 to TRBJ1-4; the match to TRBD1 covers 7 bases. Germline V lookup: CDR1 LNHDA, CDR2 SQIVND (reference sequence). This CDR3 region has 15 residues. The V segment lost 4 bases and the J segment 7 bases; nucleotides outside the gene matches: 9. Written as DNA, the CDR3 is TGTGCCAGTAGTACCCACAGGGGTATCGGTGAAAAACTGTTTTTT. Translating it yields CASSTHRGIGEKLFF.

J is TRBJ1-4 and V is TRBV5-1; TRBD1 matches 8 bases. The CDR3 runs to 14 residues. The V and J ends lost 4 bases and 7 bases, in that order; junction bases with no gene match: 6. Germline values: CDR1 SGHRS, CDR2 YFSETQ. The CDR3 DNA reads TGCGCCAGCAGCCCGGGGCAGGGGGCTGAAAAACTGTTTTTT. Translated: CASSPGQGAEKLFF.